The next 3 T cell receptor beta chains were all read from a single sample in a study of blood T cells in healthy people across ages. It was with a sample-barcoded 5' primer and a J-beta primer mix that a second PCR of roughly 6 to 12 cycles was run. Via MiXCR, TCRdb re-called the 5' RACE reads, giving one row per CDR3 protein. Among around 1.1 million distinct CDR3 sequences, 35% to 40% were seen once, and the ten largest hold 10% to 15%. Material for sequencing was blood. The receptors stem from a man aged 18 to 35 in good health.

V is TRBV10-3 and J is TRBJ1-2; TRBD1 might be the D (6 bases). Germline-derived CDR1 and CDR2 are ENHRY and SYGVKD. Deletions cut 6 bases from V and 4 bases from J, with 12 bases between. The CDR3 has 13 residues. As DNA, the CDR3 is TGTGCCATCAGCAGGACAGAGTTCTATGGCTACACCTTC. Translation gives CAISRTEFYGYTF.

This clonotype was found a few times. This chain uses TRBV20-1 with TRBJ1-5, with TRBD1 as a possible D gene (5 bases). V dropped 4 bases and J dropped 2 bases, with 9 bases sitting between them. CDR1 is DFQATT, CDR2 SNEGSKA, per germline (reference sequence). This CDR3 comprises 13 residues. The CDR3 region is CSAILRGNQPQHF. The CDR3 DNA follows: TGCAGTGCTATCCTCAGGGGCAATCAGCCCCAGCATTTT.

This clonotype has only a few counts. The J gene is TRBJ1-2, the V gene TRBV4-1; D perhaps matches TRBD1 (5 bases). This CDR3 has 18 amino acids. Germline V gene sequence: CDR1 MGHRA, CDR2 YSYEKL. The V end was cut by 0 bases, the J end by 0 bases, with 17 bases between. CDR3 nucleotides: TGCGCCAGCAGCCAAGATCGACAGAAGAGACTCTCTAACTATGGCTACACCTTC. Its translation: CASSQDRQKRLSNYGYTF.